These 23 T cell receptor beta chains came from one sample sequenced in a study of blood T cells in healthy people across ages. Then a second PCR, running about 6 to 12 cycles, was carried out with a sample-barcoded 5' primer and a J-beta primer mix. One entry per CDR3 protein, called by TCRdb with MiXCR from the 5' RACE reads. The sample has 890,000 or so distinct CDR3 sequences, around 62% seen once. Material for sequencing was blood. The receptors shown here come from a man aged 25 to 45 in good health.

This sequence joins TRBV29-1 and TRBJ2-5, with TRBD1 matching 11 bases. V was pared by 5 bases and J by 6 bases, with 8 bases of the junction left unmatched. The germline V gene encodes CDR1 SQVTM and CDR2 ANQGSEA. The CDR3 sequence is 14 residues long. CDR3 nucleotides: TGCAGCGTTATCCGGACAGGGGGCTTGAAGACCCAGTACTTC. Residues: CSVIRTGGLKTQYF.

V gene TRBV4-3 combines with J gene TRBJ2-5; 15 nucleotides line up with TRBD2. After removal of 1 base from V and 4 bases from J, the junction contained 10 bases not matched to a gene. The CDR3 runs 19 residues. Germline V gene data show CDR1 as LGHNA and CDR2 as YSLEER. CDR3 coding DNA: TGCGCCAGCAGCCAAGTCCCGGGACTAGCGGGGGGAAGTCTAGAGACCCAGTACTTC. As protein: CASSQVPGLAGGSLETQYF.

The rearrangement uses TRBV5-6 and TRBJ2-5; tentative D call: TRBD1 (5 bases). The CDR3 spans 13 residues. Germline V lookup: CDR1 SGHDT, CDR2 YYEEEE. V was cut by 8 bases and J by 2 bases, with 13 bases left in between. The chain's CDR3 is CASGAPSQETQYF. DNA of the CDR3: TGTGCCAGTGGGGCTCCTTCGCAAGAGACCCAGTACTTC.

This clonotype was seen a few times. The chain couples TRBV27 to TRBJ2-2, with 8 bases matching TRBD1. This CDR3 region has 15 residues. Per the germline V gene, CDR1 is MNHEY and CDR2 is SMNVEV (reference sequence). The V and J ends lost 2 bases and 4 bases, in that order; junction bases with no gene match: 3. The chain's CDR3 is CASSLDRGFTGELFF. The CDR3 DNA sequence: TGTGCCAGCAGTTTAGACAGGGGTTTCACCGGGGAGCTGTTTTTT.

The J gene is TRBJ1-2, the V gene TRBV6-1, with 9 bases aligning to TRBD1. V was pared by 4 bases and J by 4 bases, with 10 bases of the junction left unmatched. The CDR3 runs 16 residues. Per the germline V gene, CDR1 is MNHNS and CDR2 is SASEGT. The CDR3 region is CASSVGAGTGSYGYTF. As DNA, the CDR3 is TGTGCCAGCAGTGTTGGTGCCGGGACAGGGAGCTATGGCTACACCTTC.

This clonotype was observed a handful of times. V gene TRBV29-1 combines with J gene TRBJ2-1; 12 bases agree with TRBD2. The ends lost 3 bases at V and 1 base at J; junction bases unmatched: 13. This CDR3 has 19 residues. Germline values: CDR1 SQVTM, CDR2 ANQGSEA. CDR3 sequence (DNA): TGCAGCGTTGAGAAGTGGGGGTCTAGCGGGGGGGGTTCCTACAATGAGCAGTTCTTC. Translated: CSVEKWGSSGGGSYNEQFF.

CDR3 residues: CASSSTAANYGYTF. The DNA of the CDR3 is TGTGCCAGCAGCAGTACGGCAGCTAACTATGGCTACACCTTC. The rearrangement uses TRBV27 and TRBJ1-2, with D uncertain. The CDR3 contains 14 residues. V was clipped by 6 bases and J by 0 bases, with 11 bases between them. CDR1 is MNHEY, CDR2 SMNVEV, per germline (reference sequence).

The rearrangement joins TRBV7-2 to TRBJ1-4; 7 nucleotides align to TRBD1. With V trimmed by 5 bases and J by 7 bases, 10 bases remained unmatched. The CDR3 totals 15 residues. CDR1 is SGHTA and CDR2 is FQGNSA in the germline V gene. CDR3 protein: CASSPQTGWGEKLFF. The CDR3 DNA is TGTGCCAGCAGCCCTCAGACAGGGTGGGGTGAAAAACTGTTTTTT.

The chain couples TRBV7-2 to TRBJ2-7, with D possibly TRBD1 on 6 matching bases. The CDR3 contains 13 residues. V lost 2 bases and J lost 5, with 10 bases in between. Per the germline V gene, CDR1 is SGHTA and CDR2 is FQGNSA. Written as DNA, the CDR3 is TGTGCCAGCAGCTTAAGGACAGCCCACGAGCAGTACTTC. Translated, it gives CASSLRTAHEQYF.

This chain uses TRBV13 with TRBJ2-2; TRBD1 agrees at 7 bases. The V segment lost 3 bases and the J segment 1 base; nucleotides outside the gene matches: 5. The CDR3 contains 16 residues. In germline, CDR1 is PRHDT, CDR2 FYEKMQ (reference sequence). CDR3 nucleotides: TGTGCCAGCAGCTTCAAGGGACAGTTGAACACCGGGGAGCTGTTTTTT. It specifies CASSFKGQLNTGELFF.

The chain combines TRBV15 with TRBJ1-6, with D unclear. The ends were cut back, 0 bases at V and 9 bases at J, with 12 bases in the middle. CDR1 is LNHNV, CDR2 YYDKDF, per germline (reference sequence). The CDR3 is 15 amino acids. The CDR3 DNA is TGTGCCACCAGCAGAGATCTAGGGAATGTTTCACCCCTCCACTTT. This codes for CATSRDLGNVSPLHF.

There are a few counts of this clonotype. V gene TRBV9 combines with J gene TRBJ2-5; 10 positions agree with TRBD2. The germline V gene has CDR1 SGDLS and CDR2 YYNGEE. The CDR3 extends over 15 amino acids. V dropped 1 base and J dropped 4; count of bases not matched to a gene: 4. The CDR3: CASSVTSGAGETQYF. The CDR3 DNA reads TGTGCCAGCAGCGTAACTAGCGGGGCTGGAGAGACCCAGTACTTC.

The rearrangement joins TRBV20-1 to TRBJ2-7; 7 nucleotides match TRBD1. The CDR3 has 14 residues. The V gene end was trimmed by 0 bases and the J gene end by 3 bases; junction bases not matched to a gene: 5. Germline loops: CDR1 DFQATT, CDR2 SNEGSKA (reference sequence). The CDR3 loop is CSARDNQGDYEQYF. The DNA for the CDR3 is TGCAGTGCTAGAGATAACCAGGGGGACTACGAGCAGTACTTC.

This sequence joins TRBV6-5 and TRBJ2-7, with D possibly called TRBD1 or TRBD2 (5 bases each). Trimming stripped 7 bases from V and 2 bases from J, with 12 bases between. The CDR3 runs 13 residues. Germline CDR1 MNHEY, CDR2 SVGAGI. In DNA form, the CDR3 reads TGTGCCAGCAAGAGGGGCCAGCCCTACGAGCAGTACTTC. Protein: CASKRGQPYEQYF.

This chain connects TRBV12-3 or TRBV12-4 to TRBJ1-6; maybe TRBD1 (5 bases). V lost 7 bases and J lost 8, with 15 bases in between. The CDR3 totals 14 residues. The CDR3 protein is CASTLGRWDSPLHF. In DNA form, the CDR3 reads TGTGCCAGCACCCTGGGGCGGTGGGATTCACCCCTCCACTTT.

CDR3 in amino acids: CASSFRLAGAIGEQYF. The CDR3 bases are TGTGCCAGCAGTTTCAGACTAGCGGGGGCCATCGGCGAGCAGTACTTC. The chain combines TRBV27 with TRBJ2-7; the match to TRBD2 covers 12 bases. The germline gives CDR1 MNHEY, CDR2 SMNVEV (reference sequence). Trimming at V came to 3 bases and at J to 6 bases, leaving 9 bases not matched to a gene. The CDR3 has 16 residues.

This clonotype was observed a handful of times. The V and J genes are TRBV20-1 and TRBJ1-1; TRBD1 matches at 11 bases. This CDR3 spans 13 amino acids. The trim removed 5 bases at V and 9 bases at J, leaving 8 bases unmatched. The germline V gene encodes CDR1 DFQATT and CDR2 SNEGSKA (reference sequence). CDR3 protein: CSAPGTGGSKAFF. For the CDR3, the DNA is TGCAGTGCTCCCGGGACAGGGGGATCAAAAGCTTTCTTT.

The chain is built from TRBV6-2 or TRBV6-3 and TRBJ2-4, with D perhaps TRBD2 (7 bases). The better agreement between TRBJ2-7 and the DNA end casts doubt on the J call. Per the germline V gene, CDR1 is MNHEY and CDR2 is SVGEGT. The CDR3 runs 15 residues. This chain's CDR3 is CASSYWAGALYEQYF. As DNA, the CDR3 is TGTGCCAGCAGTTACTGGGCGGGGGCCCTCTACGAGCAGTACTTC.

A few counts support this clonotype. This chain's CDR3 is CSASVGGINIQYF. CDR3 DNA: TGCAGTGCTAGTGTAGGGGGAATAAACATTCAGTACTTC. This chain links TRBV20-1 with TRBJ2-4, with a possible D match to TRBD1 (6 bases). The V gene's germline CDR1 is DFQATT and CDR2 SNEGSKA (reference sequence). The CDR3 totals 13 residues. Trimming stripped 3 bases from V and 6 bases from J, with 12 bases between.

The chain uses TRBV10-3 and TRBJ2-5; possible D gene TRBD2, 5 bases. Trimming stripped 4 bases from V and 2 bases from J, with 20 bases between. The CDR3 consists of 17 residues. Germline V CDR1 and CDR2: ENHRY, SYGVKD. The CDR3 coding sequence is TGTGCCATCAGTGCTCAACCTGCTGAGCGGTTACAAGAGACCCAGTACTTC. Protein sequence: CAISAQPAERLQETQYF.

This clonotype was observed many times. V usage is TRBV20-1 and J usage is TRBJ2-1, with 8 bases identical to TRBD2. CDR3 length: 14 residues. Per germline, CDR1 DFQATT and CDR2 SNEGSKA (reference sequence). V lost 5 bases and J lost 6; bases outside the gene matches: 9. CDR3 DNA: TGCAGTGCTGGGATGCGGGGGGCCTTCAATGAGCAGTTCTTC. Translated: CSAGMRGAFNEQFF.

The V gene is TRBV28, the J gene TRBJ1-6, with a weak D call TRBD1 (6 bases). Trimming took 9 bases from V and 10 from J, leaving 16 bases between them. The CDR3 has 13 amino acids. Germline lookup yields CDR1 MDHEN and CDR2 SYDVKM. This chain's CDR3 is CASYRDIRSPLHF. The CDR3 region has the DNA TGTGCCAGTTACCGGGACATTAGATCACCCCTCCACTTT. Full variable domain (remainder filled in from reference TRBV28 and TRBJ1-6): DVKVTQSSRYLVKRTGEKVFLECVQDMDHENMFWYRQDPGLGLRLIYFSYDVKMKEKGDIPEGYSVSREKKERFSLILESASTNQTSMYLCASYRDIRSPLHFGNGTRLTVT.

The CDR3: CAISESGGSGANVLTF. For the CDR3, the DNA is TGTGCCATCAGTGAGTCCGGGGGATCGGGGGCCAACGTCCTGACTTTC. The chain has TRBV10-3 and TRBJ2-6, with D tentatively TRBD2 (6 bases). The ends were cut back, 0 bases at V and 4 bases at J, with 10 bases in the middle. The CDR3 is made up of 16 amino acids. Germline V gene sequence: CDR1 ENHRY, CDR2 SYGVKD.